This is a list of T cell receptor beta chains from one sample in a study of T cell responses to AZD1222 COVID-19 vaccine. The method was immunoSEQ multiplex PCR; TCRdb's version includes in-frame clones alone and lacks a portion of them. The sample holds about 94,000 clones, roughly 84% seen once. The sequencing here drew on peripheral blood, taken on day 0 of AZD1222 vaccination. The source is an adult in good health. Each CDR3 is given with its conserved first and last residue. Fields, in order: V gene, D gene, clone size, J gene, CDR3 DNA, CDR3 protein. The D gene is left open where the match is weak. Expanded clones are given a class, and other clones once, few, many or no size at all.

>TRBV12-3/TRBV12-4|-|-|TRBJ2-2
TGTGCCAGCACTAGAGTCGTGGCCGGGGAGCTGTTTTTT
CASTRVVAGELFF
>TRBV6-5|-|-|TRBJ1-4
TGTGCCAGCAGTTACACCAGGGAGGCGGGTGAAAAACTGTTTTTT
CASSYTREAGEKLFF
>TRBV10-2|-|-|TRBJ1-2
TGCGCCAGCAGTGGACAGCTCTATGGCTACACCTTC
CASSGQLYGYTF
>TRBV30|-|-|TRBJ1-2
TGTGCCTGGAGTGTTTTTTCGGGGGCTGATGGCTACACCTTC
CAWSVFSGADGYTF
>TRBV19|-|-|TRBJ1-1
TGTGCCAGTAGTATGAGGGCAGGGAACACTGAAGCTTTCTTT
CASSMRAGNTEAFF
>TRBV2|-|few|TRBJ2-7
TGTGCCAGCACGGGGCCTTCTTCCTCCTACGAGCAGTACTTC
CASTGPSSSYEQYF
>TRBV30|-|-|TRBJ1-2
TGTGCCTGGAGCCCCCGTTTAGGGGATGGCTACACCTTC
CAWSPRLGDGYTF
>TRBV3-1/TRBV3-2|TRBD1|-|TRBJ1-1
TGTGCCAGCAGCCGACAGGGGGCTCTCACTGAAGCTTTCTTT
CASSRQGALTEAFF
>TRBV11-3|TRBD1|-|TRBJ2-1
TGTGCCAGCAGCCCGGGACAGACCTACAATGAGCAGTTCTTC
CASSPGQTYNEQFF
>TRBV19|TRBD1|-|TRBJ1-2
TGTGCCAGTAGTCTTCCCGGACAGGGCTATGGCTACACCTTC
CASSLPGQGYGYTF
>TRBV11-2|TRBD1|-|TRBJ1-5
TGTGCCAGCAGCTTTGACAGGGGGAGCAATCAGCCCCAGCATTTT
CASSFDRGSNQPQHF
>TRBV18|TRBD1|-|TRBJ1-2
TGTGCCAGCTCACCATTACAGGGGAAGGGTGGCTACACCTTC
CASSPLQGKGGYTF
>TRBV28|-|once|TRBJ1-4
TGTGCCAGCAGTTTACGGGACACTTCTTTGGAAAAACTGTTTTTT
CASSLRDTSLEKLFF
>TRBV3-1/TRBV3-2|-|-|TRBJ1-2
TGTGCCAGCAGCAAGGGGGGGCGGACCCTGGGGAACACCTTC
CASSKGGRTLGNTF
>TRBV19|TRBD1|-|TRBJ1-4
TGTGCCAGTAGTCCCCTGGACAGGGCACCGGAACTGTTTTTT
CASSPLDRAPELFF
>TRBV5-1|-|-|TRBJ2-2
TGCGCCAGCAGCCACCGAGGTACCCAGGGATCGGACACCGGGGAGCTGTTTTTT
CASSHRGTQGSDTGELFF
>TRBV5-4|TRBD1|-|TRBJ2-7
TGTGCCAGCAGCTTGGGGGGACAGGGCTCCTACGAGCAGTACTTC
CASSLGGQGSYEQYF
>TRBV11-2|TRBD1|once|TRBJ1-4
TGTGCCAGCAGCCCCAAAAGGACAGGGCCTAATGAAAAACTGTTTTTT
CASSPKRTGPNEKLFF
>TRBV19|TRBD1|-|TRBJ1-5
TGTGCCAGTAGTCCCGGGACAGGACATCAGCCCCAGCATTTT
CASSPGTGHQPQHF
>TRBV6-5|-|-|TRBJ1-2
TGTGCCAGCAGTTACTCATGGTCCTCGTCTCCGGATGGCTACACCTTC
CASSYSWSSSPDGYTF
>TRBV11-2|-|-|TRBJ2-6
TGTGCCAGCAGCTTAGCGGGCGGGGCCCTGACTTTC
CASSLAGGALTF
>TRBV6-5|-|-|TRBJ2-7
TGTGCCAGCAGGCAGCCGAGTGGTAGGGGCTACGAGCAGTACTTC
CASRQPSGRGYEQYF
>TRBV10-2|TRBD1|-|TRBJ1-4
TGCGCCAGCAGCGCGGGAGGGGGCGTTGCTAATGAAAAACTGTTTTTT
CASSAGGGVANEKLFF
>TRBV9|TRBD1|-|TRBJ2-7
TGTGCCAGCAGCCCCACCGGACAGGGATTCTACGAGCAGTACTTC
CASSPTGQGFYEQYF
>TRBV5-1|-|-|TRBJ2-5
TGCGCCAGCAGCCCAGGGTTCCAAGAGACCCAGTACTTC
CASSPGFQETQYF
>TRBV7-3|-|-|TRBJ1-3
TGTGCAACCGGTCCAAGAAACACCATATATTTT
CATGPRNTIYF
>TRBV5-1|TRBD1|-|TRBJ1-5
TGCGCCAGCAGCTTGACAGGGGGGACTCAGCCCCAGCATTTT
CASSLTGGTQPQHF
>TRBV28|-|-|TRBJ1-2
TGTGCCAGCACCCCAGATACTTATGGCTACACCTTC
CASTPDTYGYTF
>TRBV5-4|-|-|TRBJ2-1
TGTGCCAGCAGCTTGACCTTCAATGAGCAGTTCTTC
CASSLTFNEQFF
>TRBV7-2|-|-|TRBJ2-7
TGTGCCAGCAGCCCCCCGGGCCCCTCCTACGAGCAGTACTTC
CASSPPGPSYEQYF
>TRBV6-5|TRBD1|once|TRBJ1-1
TGTGCCAGCAGTTACCTCGGCAGGGGGCAGAACACTGAAGCTTTCTTT
CASSYLGRGQNTEAFF
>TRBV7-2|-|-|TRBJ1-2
TGTGCCAGCAGCCCGTCGACACCCTCGGATGGCTACACCTTC
CASSPSTPSDGYTF
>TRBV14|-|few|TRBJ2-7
TGTGCCAGCAGACTAAACAGCAACTACGAGCAGTACTTC
CASRLNSNYEQYF
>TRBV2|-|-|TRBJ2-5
TGTGCCAGCAGTGATAGGTCAGGGAGAAAAGAGACCCAGTACTTC
CASSDRSGRKETQYF
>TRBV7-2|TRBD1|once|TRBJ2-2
TGTGCCAGCAGCTTGGACAGGGGACGCACCGGGGAGCTGTTTTTT
CASSLDRGRTGELFF
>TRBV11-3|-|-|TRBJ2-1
TGTGCCAGCAGCTTAGCCGGGGGCAATGAGCAGTTCTTC
CASSLAGGNEQFF
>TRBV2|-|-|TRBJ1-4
TGTGCCAGCGGAACCGGGGGTGAAAAACTGTTTTTT
CASGTGGEKLFF
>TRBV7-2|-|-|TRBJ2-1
TGTGCCAGCAGCTTAGTAGGCACAGGCTCCTACAATGAGCAGTTCTTC
CASSLVGTGSYNEQFF
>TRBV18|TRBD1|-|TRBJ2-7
TGTGCCAGCTCACCCGGGACAGGGGACCCCTACGAGCAGTACTTC
CASSPGTGDPYEQYF
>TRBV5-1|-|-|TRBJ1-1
TGCGCCAGCAGCCGACAGCCGGCGGCCACTGAAGCTTTCTTT
CASSRQPAATEAFF